This TCR beta chain came from a study of blood T cell repertoires in COVID-19. Study at large: Some COVID-19 samples were acute and others convalescent; all came from the United States, Italy and Spain. PBMCs, B-cell-depleted T cells, or T cells were the source of the cDNA or gDNA that made up the material.

Original handling: Estimated nucleated cell counts came from reference gene primer amplification. Libraries were prepared by immunoSEQ multiplex PCR; TCRdb keeps only in-frame clonotypes and omits some of them. V and J calls and clone size are as listed in that table; D and trimming were resolved from the DNA. This table has about 13,000 clones, roughly 89% appearing once. The germline V gene encodes CDR1 SGHRS and CDR2 YFSETQ. The CDR3 loop spans 14 amino acids. Trimming removed 7 bases from V and 2 bases from J; junction bases left unmatched: 7. This sequence was found in a human donor with active COVID-19. The donor label of this sample is uncertain. The rearrangement uses TRBV5-1 and TRBJ2-5, with TRBD1 identical over 8 bases. The sample consisted of peripheral blood. The CDR3 region is CASGQGFDQETQYF. In nucleotides, the CDR3 is TGCGCCAGCGGACAGGGTTTCGATCAAGAGACCCAGTACTTC.